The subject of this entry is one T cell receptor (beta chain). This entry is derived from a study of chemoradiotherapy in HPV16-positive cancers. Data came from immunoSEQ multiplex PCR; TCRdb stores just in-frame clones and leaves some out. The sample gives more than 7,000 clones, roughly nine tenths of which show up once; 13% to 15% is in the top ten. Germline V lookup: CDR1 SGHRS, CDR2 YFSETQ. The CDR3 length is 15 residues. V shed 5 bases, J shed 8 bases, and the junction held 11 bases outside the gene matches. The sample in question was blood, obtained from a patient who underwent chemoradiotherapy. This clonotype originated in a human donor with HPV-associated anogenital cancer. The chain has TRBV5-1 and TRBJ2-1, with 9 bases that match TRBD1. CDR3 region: CASSSGTGSFDEQFF. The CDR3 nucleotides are TGCGCCAGCAGTTCCGGGACAGGGAGCTTCGATGAGCAGTTCTTC.